These 22 T cell receptor beta chains came from one sample sequenced in a study of PD-L1 blockade in urothelial cancer. TCRdb's copy holds only in-frame clones and misses some; the assay was immunoSEQ multiplex PCR. The data show some 66,000 clones, 75% to 90% seen once. Described time point: pretreatment peripheral blood. The material sequenced was PBMCs, taken around atezolizumab (anti-PD-L1) treatment. These receptors came from a man aged 60 to 75 with urothelial cancer.

In its sample, this clone was seen a few times. The junction shows a germline mismatch at one end, possibly a read error. The CDR3 nucleotides read TGTGCCAGCAGTCCCCCTTTGTTCTTC. Its translation is CASSPPLFF. The chain couples TRBV6-6 to TRBJ2-7, with D unresolved. The CDR3 is made up of 9 amino acids. CDR1 MNHNY and CDR2 SVGAGI come from the germline V gene (reference sequence).

The chain employs TRBV7-9 and TRBJ2-5, with 11 positions matching TRBD2. After removal of 5 bases from V and 2 bases from J, the junction contained 4 bases not matched to a gene. This CDR3 contains 15 residues. CDR1 is SEHNR and CDR2 is FQNEAQ in the germline V gene (reference sequence). The CDR3 is CASSTRLAGQETQYF. The CDR3 nucleotides read TGTGCCAGCAGCACACGACTAGCGGGGCAAGAGACCCAGTACTTC.

This chain joins TRBV11-2 and TRBJ2-1; 11 nucleotides align to TRBD2. Unmatched junction bases numbered 7, after V lost 6 bases and J lost 9 bases. Germline assignment: CDR1 SGHAT and CDR2 FQNNGV. The CDR3 is made up of 14 amino acids. The CDR3 is CASRLSGGASEQFF. The CDR3 bases are TGTGCCAGCAGGCTTAGCGGGGGGGCAAGTGAGCAGTTCTTC.

This clone was seen more than once but under ten times. J is TRBJ1-6 and V is TRBV15; no clear D gene. CDR1 is LNHNV, CDR2 YYDKDF, per germline (reference sequence). V lost 0 bases to trimming and J lost 9 bases, with 9 bases between them. The CDR3 loop spans 14 amino acids. The DNA for the CDR3 is TGTGCCACCAGCAGAGAGGGAGGGATTTCACCCCTCCACTTT. This gives the protein CATSREGGISPLHF.

This chain uses TRBV5-1 with TRBJ2-5; TRBD2 matches at 9 bases. CDR1 is SGHRS and CDR2 is YFSETQ in the germline V gene. The CDR3 sequence is 14 residues long. J lost 5 bases, V lost 4 bases, and 6 bases had no gene match. The CDR3 bases are TGCGCCAGCAGCCCAAGCGGGGGGCGGGAGACCCAGTACTTC. Encoded protein: CASSPSGGRETQYF.

The V call is TRBV2, the J call TRBJ2-5; TRBD2 matches at 9 bases. With 1 base clipped from V and 6 bases from J, the junction kept 9 bases outside the gene matches. The germline V gene has CDR1 SNHLY and CDR2 FYNNEI. The CDR3 loop spans 16 amino acids. CDR3 loop: CASSEGGAGGSKTQYF. In DNA, the CDR3 is TGTGCCAGCAGTGAAGGGGGTGCGGGGGGGAGTAAGACCCAGTACTTC. The full variable domain, completed using reference TRBV2 and TRBJ2-5, is EPEVTQTPSHQVTQMGQEVILRCVPISNHLYFYWYRQILGQKVEFLVSFYNNEISEKSEIFDDQFSVERPDGSNFTLKIRSTKLEDSAMYFCASSEGGAGGSKTQYFGPGTRLLVL.

This chain connects TRBV19 to TRBJ1-4; D is unclear. The CDR3 spans 14 residues. Germline CDR1 LNHDA, CDR2 SQIVND (reference sequence). V lost 3 bases and J lost 5, with 10 bases in between. In nucleotides, the CDR3 is TGTGCCAGTAGTATGGCACGACTAAATGAAAAACTGTTTTTT. It codes for CASSMARLNEKLFF.

The rearrangement uses TRBV6-1 and TRBJ2-7; TRBD2 matches at 9 bases. The CDR3 is 14 amino acids. Unmatched junction bases numbered 8, after V lost 6 bases and J lost 5 bases. Germline V gene lookup returns CDR1 MNHNS and CDR2 SASEGT. CDR3 sequence: CASRAGGTAHEQYF. DNA of the CDR3: TGTGCCAGCAGGGCGGGAGGGACGGCCCACGAGCAGTACTTC.

This clone appeared a few times. The chain carries TRBV7-2 and TRBJ2-5; TRBD2 matches 7 bases. Trimming removed 5 bases from V and 2 bases from J; junction bases left unmatched: 5. CDR3 length: 14 residues. Looked up from germline, CDR1 is SGHTA and CDR2 is FQGNSA. The CDR3 here is CASSPSGGQETQYF. The CDR3 DNA reads TGTGCCAGCAGCCCGTCGGGGGGTCAAGAGACCCAGTACTTC. The whole variable domain, remainder taken from reference TRBV7-2 and TRBJ2-5, is GAGVSQSPSNKVTEKGKDVELRCDPISGHTALYWYRQSLGQGLEFLIYFQGNSAPDKSGLPSDRFSAERTGGSVSTLTIQRTQQEDSAVYLCASSPSGGQETQYFGPGTRLLVL.

This chain connects TRBV27 to TRBJ1-4, with 8 bases aligning to TRBD1. Per the germline V gene, CDR1 is MNHEY and CDR2 is SMNVEV (reference sequence). This CDR3 has 16 residues. J was trimmed by 8 bases and V by 0 bases; bases with no gene match: 8. The CDR3 loop is CASSLSVPGGWEKLFF. CDR3 DNA sequence: TGTGCCAGCAGTTTATCGGTCCCAGGGGGCTGGGAAAAACTGTTTTTT.

The V and J genes are TRBV4-3 and TRBJ2-5; TRBD1 might be the D (7 bases). V lost 0 bases and J 5 bases, leaving 16 bases between the germline ends. The CDR3 runs to 16 residues. Looked up from germline, CDR1 is LGHNA and CDR2 is YSLEER. CDR3 protein: CASSQDIRTGGETQYF. The CDR3 DNA is TGCGCCAGCAGCCAAGATATAAGGACAGGAGGGGAGACCCAGTACTTC.

The rearrangement joins TRBV5-4 to TRBJ2-3; D is uncertain. The V end lost 2 bases, the J end lost 0 bases, and 7 bases lay between the germline ends. Looked up from germline, CDR1 is SGHNT and CDR2 is YYREEE (reference sequence). The CDR3 extends over 14 amino acids. The CDR3 DNA is TGTGCCAGCAGCTTTAGACTGAGCACAGATACGCAGTATTTT. Its translation: CASSFRLSTDTQYF.

The chain carries TRBV4-1 and TRBJ2-7; a possible D gene is TRBD1 (6 bases). The CDR3 has 11 residues. V was clipped by 1 base and J by 8 bases, with 6 bases between them. The germline gives CDR1 MGHRA, CDR2 YSYEKL. The DNA for the CDR3 is TGCGCCAGCAGCCAAGGGGACAAGCAGTACTTC. Protein product: CASSQGDKQYF.

The chain recombines TRBV5-1 with TRBJ2-7; TRBD1 matches 10 bases. The CDR3 totals 16 residues. Germline CDR1 is SGHRS and CDR2 is YFSETQ. V trimming: 2 bases; J trimming: 3 bases; junction bases outside the gene matches: 8. The CDR3 here is CASSFVIGTGVYEQYF. The CDR3 DNA is TGCGCCAGCAGCTTTGTTATCGGGACAGGGGTCTACGAGCAGTACTTC.

The V gene is TRBV6-5, the J gene TRBJ2-1; a weak D match, TRBD2 (6 bases). The V gene's germline CDR1 is MNHEY and CDR2 SVGAGI. Trimming shortened V by 5 bases and J by 4 bases, and 15 bases separated the two germline ends. This CDR3 has 15 amino acids. CDR3 DNA: TGTGCCAGCAGTCCCACGACGGGGACTTACAATGAGCAGTTCTTC. Translation: CASSPTTGTYNEQFF.

This clone was recorded once. The chain employs TRBV5-4 and TRBJ2-1; 8 nucleotides agree with TRBD2. Germline-derived CDR1 and CDR2 are SGHNT and YYREEE (reference sequence). The CDR3 runs 14 residues. Trimming took 5 bases from V and 3 from J; bases not matched to a gene: 4. In nucleotides, the CDR3 is TGTGCCAGCAGGGACGGGGGGGTCTACAATGAGCAGTTCTTC. This sequence encodes CASRDGGVYNEQFF.

The J gene is TRBJ2-5, the V gene TRBV27, with D perhaps TRBD1 (5 bases). V dropped 3 bases and J dropped 2 bases, with 10 bases sitting between them. The germline V gene encodes CDR1 MNHEY and CDR2 SMNVEV (reference sequence). The CDR3 totals 14 residues. CDR3 protein: CASSFSRAQETQYF. CDR3 coding DNA: TGTGCCAGCAGTTTCAGCAGGGCTCAAGAGACCCAGTACTTC.

The chain is built from TRBV11-3 and TRBJ2-5; 10 nucleotides agree with TRBD2. The CDR3 length is 15 residues. Germline V gives CDR1 SGHNT, CDR2 YENEEA. Trimming took 5 bases from V and 7 from J; bases not matched to a gene: 10. CDR3 sequence (DNA): TGTGCCAGCAGCCCCAGGTCTAGCGGGGGCGGGACCCAGTACTTC. This translates into CASSPRSSGGGTQYF.

The chain employs TRBV6-1 and TRBJ2-7; D ambiguous. Deletions cut 2 bases from V and 2 bases from J, with 10 bases between. The CDR3 is made up of 14 amino acids. CDR1 is MNHNS and CDR2 is SASEGT in the germline V gene. The CDR3 region is CASSEFVSTYEQYF. The DNA of the CDR3 is TGTGCCAGCAGTGAATTTGTAAGCACCTACGAGCAGTACTTC.

The chain carries TRBV29-1 and TRBJ2-2, with D possibly TRBD1 on 5 matching bases. V lost 4 bases and J lost 1, with 7 bases in between. The CDR3 is 13 amino acids. Germline CDR1 and CDR2: SQVTM and ANQGSEA. The DNA of the CDR3 is TGCAGCGTTGCGCAGGGGAACACCGGGGAGCTGTTTTTT. This codes for CSVAQGNTGELFF.

This chain uses TRBV18 with TRBJ2-5; D unresolved. The V and J ends lost 0 bases and 2 bases respectively, with 10 bases between them. Germline CDR1 KGHSH, CDR2 LQKENI. This CDR3 contains 15 residues. CDR3 sequence (DNA): TGTGCCAGCTCACCACCCAGTAACGCTCAAGAGACCCAGTACTTC. Protein: CASSPPSNAQETQYF.

A single count supports this clone. This chain joins TRBV7-9 and TRBJ2-6; D call uncertain. Deletions cut 8 bases from V and 1 base from J, with 12 bases between. This CDR3 is 15 amino acids long. Looked up from germline, CDR1 is SEHNR and CDR2 is FQNEAQ (reference sequence). The CDR3 is CASSPLNSGANVLTF. The CDR3 coding sequence is TGTGCCAGCTCCCCTTTAAATTCTGGGGCCAACGTCCTGACTTTC. The whole variable domain, remainder taken from reference TRBV7-9 and TRBJ2-6, is DTGVSQNPRHKITKRGQNVTFRCDPISEHNRLYWYRQTLGQGPEFLTYFQNEAQLEKSRLLSDRFSAERPKGSFSTLEIQRTEQGDSAMYLCASSPLNSGANVLTFGAGSRLTVL.